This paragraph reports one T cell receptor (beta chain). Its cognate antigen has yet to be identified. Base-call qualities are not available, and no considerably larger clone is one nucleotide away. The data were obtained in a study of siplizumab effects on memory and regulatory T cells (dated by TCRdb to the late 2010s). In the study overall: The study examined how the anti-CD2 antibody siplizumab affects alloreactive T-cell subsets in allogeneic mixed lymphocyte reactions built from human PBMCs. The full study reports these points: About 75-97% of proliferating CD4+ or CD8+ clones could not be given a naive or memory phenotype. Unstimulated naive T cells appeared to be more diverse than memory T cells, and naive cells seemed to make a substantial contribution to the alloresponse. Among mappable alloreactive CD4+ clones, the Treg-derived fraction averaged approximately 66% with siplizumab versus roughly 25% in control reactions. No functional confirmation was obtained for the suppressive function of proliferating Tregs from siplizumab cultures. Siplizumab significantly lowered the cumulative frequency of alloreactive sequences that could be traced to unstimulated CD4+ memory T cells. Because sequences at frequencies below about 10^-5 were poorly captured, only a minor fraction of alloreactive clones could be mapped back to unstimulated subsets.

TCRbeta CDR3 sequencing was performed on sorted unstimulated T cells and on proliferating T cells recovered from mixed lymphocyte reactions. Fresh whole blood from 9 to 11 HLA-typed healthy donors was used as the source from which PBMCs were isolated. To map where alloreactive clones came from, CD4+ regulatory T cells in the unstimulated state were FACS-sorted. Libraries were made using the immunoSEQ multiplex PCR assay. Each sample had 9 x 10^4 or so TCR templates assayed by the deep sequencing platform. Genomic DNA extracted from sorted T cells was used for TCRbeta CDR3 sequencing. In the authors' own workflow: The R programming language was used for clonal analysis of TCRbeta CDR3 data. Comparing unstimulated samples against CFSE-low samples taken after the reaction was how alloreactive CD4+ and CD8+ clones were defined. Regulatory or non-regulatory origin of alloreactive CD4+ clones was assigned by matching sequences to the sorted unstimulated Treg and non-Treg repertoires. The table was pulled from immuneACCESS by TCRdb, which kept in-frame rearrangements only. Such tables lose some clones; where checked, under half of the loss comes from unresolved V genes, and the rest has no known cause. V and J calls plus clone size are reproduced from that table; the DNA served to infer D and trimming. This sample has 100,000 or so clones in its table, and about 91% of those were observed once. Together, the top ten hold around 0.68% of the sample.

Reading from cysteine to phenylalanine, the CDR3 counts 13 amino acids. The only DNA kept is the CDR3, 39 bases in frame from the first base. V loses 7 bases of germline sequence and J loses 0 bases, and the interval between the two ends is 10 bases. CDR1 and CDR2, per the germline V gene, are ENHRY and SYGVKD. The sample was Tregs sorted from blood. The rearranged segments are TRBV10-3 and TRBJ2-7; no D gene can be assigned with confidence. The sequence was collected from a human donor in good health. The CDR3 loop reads CAINSGISYEQYF. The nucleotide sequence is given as TGTGCCATCAACTCTGGGATCTCCTACGAGCAGTACTTC.